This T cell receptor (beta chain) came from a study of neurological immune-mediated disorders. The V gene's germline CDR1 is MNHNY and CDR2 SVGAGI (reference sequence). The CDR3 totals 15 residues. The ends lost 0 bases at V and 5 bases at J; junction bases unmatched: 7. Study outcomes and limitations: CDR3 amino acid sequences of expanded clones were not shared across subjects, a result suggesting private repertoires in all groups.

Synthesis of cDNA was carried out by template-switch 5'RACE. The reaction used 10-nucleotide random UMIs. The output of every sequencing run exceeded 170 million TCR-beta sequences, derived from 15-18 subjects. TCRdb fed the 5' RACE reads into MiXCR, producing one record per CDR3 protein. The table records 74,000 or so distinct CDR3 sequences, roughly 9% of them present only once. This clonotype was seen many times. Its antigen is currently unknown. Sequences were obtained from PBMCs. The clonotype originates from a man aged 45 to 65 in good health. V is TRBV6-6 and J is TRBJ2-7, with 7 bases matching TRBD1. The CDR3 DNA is TGTGCCAGCAGTTACTCGACAGGGTTGTACCACGAGCAGTACTTC. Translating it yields CASSYSTGLYHEQYF.